A selection of T cell receptor beta chains follows, all from one sample in a study of blood T cell repertoires in COVID-19. Clones were sequenced by immunoSEQ multiplex PCR, and TCRdb holds only the in-frame ones, with some missing. The sample includes roughly 200,000 clones, approximately 90% of them seen just once. Sequencing was carried out using peripheral blood. The receptors stem from a man in his 60s with active or convalescent COVID-19. Each CDR3 is given with its conserved first and last residue.

V,J,CDR3
TRBV7-2,TRBJ2-3,CASSVAGRTDTQYF
TRBV5-1,TRBJ2-7,CASSQELMTSGSYEQYF
TRBV19,TRBJ1-1,CASSEVLSTEAFF
TRBV3-1/TRBV3-2,TRBJ2-1,CASSPPPGRGGQNEQFF
TRBV2,TRBJ2-7,CASTSRGSYEQYF
TRBV15,TRBJ1-1,CATSRDLRGAEAFF
TRBV7-9,TRBJ1-2,CATQTGAHNYGYTF
TRBV4-1,TRBJ2-5,CASSQDPAGGQETQYF
TRBV6-6,TRBJ2-1,CASTTTPGHLYNEQFF
TRBV24-1,TRBJ1-1,CATSDLKGRGNTEAFF
TRBV20-1,TRBJ1-2,CSASTGYGYTF
TRBV3-1/TRBV3-2,TRBJ1-1,CASSLGTGRPNTEAFF
TRBV2,TRBJ1-1,CASSEPGGTEAFF
TRBV9,TRBJ1-5,CASSVGFNQPQHF